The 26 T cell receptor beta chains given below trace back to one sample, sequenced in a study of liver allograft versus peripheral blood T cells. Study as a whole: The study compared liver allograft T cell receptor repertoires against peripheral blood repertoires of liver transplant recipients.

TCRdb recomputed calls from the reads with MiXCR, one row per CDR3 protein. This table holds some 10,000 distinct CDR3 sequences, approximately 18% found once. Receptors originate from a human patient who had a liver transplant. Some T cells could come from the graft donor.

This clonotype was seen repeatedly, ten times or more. The CDR3 DNA follows: TGTGCCAGCAGTACCCAGGGTCCCAACAATCAGCCCCAGCATTTT. It is translated as CASSTQGPNNQPQHF. The V gene is TRBV6-6, the J gene TRBJ1-5, with D possibly matching TRBD1 (5 bases). The ends were cut back, 5 bases at V and 3 bases at J, with 14 bases in the middle. In germline, CDR1 is MNHNY, CDR2 SVGAGI (reference sequence). The CDR3 covers 15 residues.

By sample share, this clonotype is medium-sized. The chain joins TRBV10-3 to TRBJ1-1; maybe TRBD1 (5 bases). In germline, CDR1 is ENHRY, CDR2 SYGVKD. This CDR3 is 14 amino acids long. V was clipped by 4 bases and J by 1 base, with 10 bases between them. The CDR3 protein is CAISGGRTNTEAFF. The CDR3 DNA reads TGTGCCATCAGTGGGGGCAGGACGAACACTGAAGCTTTCTTT.

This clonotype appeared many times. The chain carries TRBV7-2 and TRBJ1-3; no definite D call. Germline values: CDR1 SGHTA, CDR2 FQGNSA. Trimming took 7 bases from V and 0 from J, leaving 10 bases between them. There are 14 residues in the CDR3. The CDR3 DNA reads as TGTGCCAGCACCCACGACCCCTCTGGAAACACCATATATTTT. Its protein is CASTHDPSGNTIYF.

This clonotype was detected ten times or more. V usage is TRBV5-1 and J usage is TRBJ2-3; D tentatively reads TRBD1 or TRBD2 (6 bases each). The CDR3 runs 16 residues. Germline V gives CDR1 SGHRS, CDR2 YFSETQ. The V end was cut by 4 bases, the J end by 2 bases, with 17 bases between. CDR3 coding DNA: TGCGCCAGCAGCCTCGGAGGGGGTTCTTCCACAGATACGCAGTATTTT. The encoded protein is CASSLGGGSSTDTQYF.

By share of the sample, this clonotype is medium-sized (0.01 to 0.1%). CDR3 region: CSVRTGWTEAFF. The CDR3 nucleotides are TGCAGCGTGAGGACAGGCTGGACTGAAGCTTTCTTT. The chain is built from TRBV29-1 and TRBJ1-1; the match to TRBD1 covers 7 bases. The germline V gene has CDR1 SQVTM and CDR2 ANQGSEA. Germline trimming cut 6 bases from V and 5 bases from J; bases unmatched to any gene: 6. The CDR3 length is 12 residues. The whole variable domain, remainder taken from reference TRBV29-1 and TRBJ1-1, is SAVISQKPSRDICQRGTSLTIQCQVDSQVTMMFWYRQQPGQSLTLIATANQGSEATYESGFVIDKFPISRPNLTFSTLTVSNMSPEDSSIYLCSVRTGWTEAFFGQGTRLTVV.

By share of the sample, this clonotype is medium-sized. Written as DNA, the CDR3 is TGTGCCAGCAGCTTATTCTCAATATCTGACACTGAAGCTTTCTTT. This sequence encodes CASSLFSISDTEAFF. The rearrangement links TRBV7-2 to TRBJ1-1, with D hard to call. Germline CDR1 and CDR2: SGHTA and FQGNSA. V was cut by 2 bases and J by 3 bases, with 13 bases left in between. This CDR3 comprises 15 residues.

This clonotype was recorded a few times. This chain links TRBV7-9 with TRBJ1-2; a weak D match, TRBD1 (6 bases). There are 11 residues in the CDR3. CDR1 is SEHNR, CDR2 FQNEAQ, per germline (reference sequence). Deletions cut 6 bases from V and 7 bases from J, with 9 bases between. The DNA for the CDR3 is TGTGCCAGCAGTACCAGGGGTGGCTACACCTTC. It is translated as CASSTRGGYTF.

CDR3: CASSLVTGDYGYTF. The CDR3, as DNA: TGTGCCAGCAGCTTAGTAACAGGGGACTATGGCTACACCTTC. V and J are TRBV7-2 and TRBJ1-2; 7 nucleotides agree with TRBD1. Trimming removed 1 base from V and 3 bases from J; junction bases left unmatched: 2. The germline CDR1 and CDR2 sequences are SGHTA and FQGNSA. The CDR3 loop spans 14 amino acids.

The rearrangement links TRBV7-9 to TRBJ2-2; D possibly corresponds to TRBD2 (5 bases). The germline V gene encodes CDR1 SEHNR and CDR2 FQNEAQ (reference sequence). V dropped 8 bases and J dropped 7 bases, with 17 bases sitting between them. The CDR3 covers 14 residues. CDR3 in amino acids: CASRLLGAVGELFF. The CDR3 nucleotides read TGTGCCAGCCGCCTGCTTGGAGCGGTCGGGGAGCTGTTTTTT.

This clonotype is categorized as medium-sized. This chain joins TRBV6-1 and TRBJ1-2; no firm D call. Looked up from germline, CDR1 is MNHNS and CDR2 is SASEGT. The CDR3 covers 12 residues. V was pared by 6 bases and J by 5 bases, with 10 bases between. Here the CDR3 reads CASSLTLYGYTF. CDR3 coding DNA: TGTGCCAGCAGCCTGACCCTTTATGGCTACACCTTC.

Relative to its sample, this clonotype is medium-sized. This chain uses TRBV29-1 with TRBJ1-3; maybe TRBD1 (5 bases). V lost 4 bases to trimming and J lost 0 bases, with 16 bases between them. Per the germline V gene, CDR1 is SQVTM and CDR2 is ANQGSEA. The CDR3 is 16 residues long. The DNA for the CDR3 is TGCAGCGTTGTTTTCGGGGGAACCTTCTCTGGAAACACCATATATTTT. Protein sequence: CSVVFGGTFSGNTIYF.

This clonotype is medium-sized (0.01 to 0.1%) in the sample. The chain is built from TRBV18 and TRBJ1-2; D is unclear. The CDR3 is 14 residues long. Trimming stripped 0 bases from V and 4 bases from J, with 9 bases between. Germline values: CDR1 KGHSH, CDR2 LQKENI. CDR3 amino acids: CASSPPPAPYGYTF. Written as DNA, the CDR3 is TGTGCCAGCTCACCACCCCCTGCCCCCTATGGCTACACCTTC. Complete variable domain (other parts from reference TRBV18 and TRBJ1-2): NAGVMQNPRHLVRRRGQEARLRCSPMKGHSHVYWYRQLPEEGLKFMVYLQKENIIDESGMPKERFSAEFPKEGPSILRIQQVVRGDSAAYFCASSPPPAPYGYTFGSGTRLTVV.

The CDR3 is CASSMTGGGYTF. The CDR3 DNA follows: TGTGCCAGTAGTATGACAGGGGGTGGCTACACCTTC. The chain carries TRBV19 and TRBJ1-2, with 9 nucleotides matching TRBD1. Germline-derived CDR1 and CDR2 are LNHDA and SQIVND (reference sequence). Trimming removed 3 bases from V and 7 bases from J; junction bases left unmatched: 0. This CDR3 has 12 residues.

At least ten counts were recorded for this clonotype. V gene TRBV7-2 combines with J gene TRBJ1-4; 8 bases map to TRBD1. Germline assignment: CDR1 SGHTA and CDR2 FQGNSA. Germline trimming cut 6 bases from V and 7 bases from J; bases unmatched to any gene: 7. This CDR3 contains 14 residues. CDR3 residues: CASSPGGNIEKLFF. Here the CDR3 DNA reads TGTGCCAGCAGTCCAGGGGGCAACATTGAAAAACTGTTTTTT.

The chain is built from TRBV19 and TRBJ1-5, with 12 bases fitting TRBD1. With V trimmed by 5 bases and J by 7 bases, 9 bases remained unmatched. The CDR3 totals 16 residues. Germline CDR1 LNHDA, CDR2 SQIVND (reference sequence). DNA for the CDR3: TGTGCCAGTAGTTACTGGGACAGGGGGCCCGGACAGCCCCAGCATTTT. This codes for CASSYWDRGPGQPQHF.

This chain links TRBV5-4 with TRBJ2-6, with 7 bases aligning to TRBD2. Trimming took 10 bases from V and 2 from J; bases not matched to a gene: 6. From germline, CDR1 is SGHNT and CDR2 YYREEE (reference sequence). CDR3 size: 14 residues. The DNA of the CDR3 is TGTGCCTGCGTGGGGGGGACTGGGGCCAACGTCCTGACTTTC. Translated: CACVGGTGANVLTF.

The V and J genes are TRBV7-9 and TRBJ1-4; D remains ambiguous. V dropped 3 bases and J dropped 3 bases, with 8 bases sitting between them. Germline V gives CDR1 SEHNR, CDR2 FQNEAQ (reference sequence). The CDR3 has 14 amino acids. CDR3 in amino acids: CASSLKGPNEKLFF. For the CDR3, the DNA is TGTGCCAGCAGCTTGAAAGGGCCTAATGAAAAACTGTTTTTT.

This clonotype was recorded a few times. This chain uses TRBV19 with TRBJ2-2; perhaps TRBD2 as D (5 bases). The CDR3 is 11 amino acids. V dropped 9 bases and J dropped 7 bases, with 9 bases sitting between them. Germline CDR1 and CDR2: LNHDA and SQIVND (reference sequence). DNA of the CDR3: TGTGCCAGCAGGAGGAACGGGGAGCTGTTTTTT. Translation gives CASRRNGELFF.

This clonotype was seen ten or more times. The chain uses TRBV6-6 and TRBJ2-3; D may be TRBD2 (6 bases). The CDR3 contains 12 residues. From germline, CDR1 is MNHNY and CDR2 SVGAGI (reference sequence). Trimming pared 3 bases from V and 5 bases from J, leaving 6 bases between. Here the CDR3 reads CASSYSGDTQYF. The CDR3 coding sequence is TGTGCCAGCAGTTATAGCGGAGATACGCAGTATTTT.

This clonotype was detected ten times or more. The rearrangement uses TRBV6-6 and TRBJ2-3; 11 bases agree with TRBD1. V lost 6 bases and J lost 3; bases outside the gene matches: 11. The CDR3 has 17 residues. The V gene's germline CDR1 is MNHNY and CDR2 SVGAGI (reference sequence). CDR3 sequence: CASRRNHGTGGTDTQYF. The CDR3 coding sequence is TGTGCCAGCAGAAGGAACCACGGGACAGGGGGAACAGATACGCAGTATTTT.

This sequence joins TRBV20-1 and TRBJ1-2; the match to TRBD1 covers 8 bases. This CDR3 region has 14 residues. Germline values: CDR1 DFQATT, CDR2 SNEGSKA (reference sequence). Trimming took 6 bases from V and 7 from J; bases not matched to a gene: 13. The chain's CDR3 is CSAPQPQGALGYTF. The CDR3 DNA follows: TGCAGTGCGCCACAACCCCAGGGGGCCCTTGGCTACACCTTC.

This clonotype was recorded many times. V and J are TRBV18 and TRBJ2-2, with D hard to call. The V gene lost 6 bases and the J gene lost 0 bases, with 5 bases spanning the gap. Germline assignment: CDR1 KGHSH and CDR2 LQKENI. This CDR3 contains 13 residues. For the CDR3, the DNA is TGTGCCAGCTCCTACGCGAACACCGGGGAGCTGTTTTTT. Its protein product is CASSYANTGELFF.

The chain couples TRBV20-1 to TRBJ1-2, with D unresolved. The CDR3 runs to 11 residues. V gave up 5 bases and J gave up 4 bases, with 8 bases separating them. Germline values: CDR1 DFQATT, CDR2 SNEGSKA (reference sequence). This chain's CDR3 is CSASGGYGYTF. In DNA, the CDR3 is TGCAGTGCTTCGGGCGGCTATGGCTACACCTTC.

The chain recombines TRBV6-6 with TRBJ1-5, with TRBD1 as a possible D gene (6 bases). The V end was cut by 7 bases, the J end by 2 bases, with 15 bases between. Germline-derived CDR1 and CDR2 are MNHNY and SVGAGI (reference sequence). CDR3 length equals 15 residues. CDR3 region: CASIRGSGGNQPQHF. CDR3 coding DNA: TGTGCCAGCATCAGGGGCTCGGGCGGCAATCAGCCCCAGCATTTT.

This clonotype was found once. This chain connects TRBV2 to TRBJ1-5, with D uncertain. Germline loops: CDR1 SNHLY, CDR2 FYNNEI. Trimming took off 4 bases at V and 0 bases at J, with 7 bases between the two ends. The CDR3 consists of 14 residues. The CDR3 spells CASSGSISNQPQHF. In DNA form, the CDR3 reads TGTGCCAGCAGTGGAAGCATTAGCAATCAGCCCCAGCATTTT.

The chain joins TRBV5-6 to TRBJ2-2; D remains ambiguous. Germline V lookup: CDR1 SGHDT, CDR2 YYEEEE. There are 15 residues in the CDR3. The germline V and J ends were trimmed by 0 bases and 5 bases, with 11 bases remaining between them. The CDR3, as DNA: TGTGCCAGCAGCTTGGACCCAGTTTGGACCGGGGAGCTGTTTTTT. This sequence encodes CASSLDPVWTGELFF.